This TCR beta chain was identified in a study of Graves' ophthalmopathy and Graves' hyperthyroidism. Study information: The authors collected peripheral blood at initial diagnosis, before any treatment.

The study enrolled ophthalmopathy donors with moderate-to-severe activity, CAS ≥3, NOSPECS ≥4 and duration under 3 months. Findings and limits, study-wide: Appearing in blood as well were most expanded thyroid clonotypes above 0.001 frequency.

A few counts support this clonotype. Its matching antigen is unknown. CDR3 regions of TCR beta were amplified from RNA transcripts. HTBI primers primed a first-round RT-PCR, and a second-round multiplex PCR followed. TCRdb passed the multiplex PCR reads through MiXCR, listing each CDR3 protein once. Counted here are more than 550,000 distinct CDR3 sequences, about 40% occurring once; the ten biggest clones make up 3.3%. This CDR3 contains 15 residues. Trimming at V came to 11 bases and at J to 5 bases, leaving 13 bases not matched to a gene. Germline lookup yields CDR1 KGHDR and CDR2 SFDVKD. This sequence originates from an adult man with Graves' ophthalmopathy. The sample consisted of peripheral blood. The genes are TRBV24-1 and TRBJ2-2; 7 bases align to TRBD1. CDR3 protein: CASSQPGQRTGELFF. CDR3 nucleotides: TGTGCCAGCAGCCAACCGGGACAGAGGACCGGGGAGCTGTTTTTT.